A few counts support the clone carrying this T cell receptor (beta chain). Its target is unknown. The sample belongs to a study of T-cell memory formation after mild COVID-19. General study points: Clones that contracted from day 15 to 85 had balanced CD4/CD8; later expanders were CD4+ biased.

TCRdb re-called the 5' RACE reads with MiXCR, one entry per CDR3 protein. The repertoire holds approximately 300,000 distinct CDR3 sequences, 15% to 20% seen once, with more than 20% in the top ten. Per germline, CDR1 MRHNA and CDR2 SNTAGT. The CDR3 covers 18 residues. Trimming took off 3 bases at V and 5 bases at J, with 23 bases between the two ends. Input material: PBMCs or a T cell subset sorted from them (not recorded which). The clonotype comes from a young man who had mild COVID-19 (a few samples of this study predate the infection). Cell type and time point are not known. The chain joins TRBV6-4 to TRBJ1-5, with TRBD1 as a possible D gene (6 bases). CDR3 in DNA: TGTGCCAGCAGTGAATCCGGGGGTTTAACGGGGGCCCATCAGCCCCAGCATTTT. It specifies CASSESGGLTGAHQPQHF.